This record looks at one T cell receptor (beta chain) sequence and its context. The antigen is undetermined. This entry belongs to a study of T cells expressing NK-cell markers. In the study overall: One of eight sequenced donors was HCMV-seronegative; the other seven were seropositive.

Study outcomes and limitations: Roughly 6 of the donors carried dominant NKG2C+ clonotypes that took up about 1.0-7.0% of their CD8+ T cells. Several of the donors also had these clonotypes leading their CD3+CD56-NKG2C+ fraction.

Generation of TCR beta cDNA was performed by 5'RACE template switching incorporating UMIs. Following a re-call of the 5' RACE reads, TCRdb has one entry per CDR3 protein and lacks DNA. This sample contains 350,000 to 400,000 distinct CDR3 sequences. The receptor was derived from a woman aged 50 to 65 in good health. The sequenced sample consisted of blood T cells: a sorted CD56 or NKG2C T cell subset, CD4+ or CD8+ T cells, or bulk PBMC T cells (not recorded which).

CDR3 sequence: CASSAGTSGRTDTQYF. The chain has TRBV5-4 and TRBJ2-3; the D call from TCRdb, TRBD2, cannot be confirmed without DNA. The V gene's germline CDR1 is SGHNT and CDR2 YYREEE (reference sequence). CDR3 size: 16 residues.